Reported below is one T cell receptor beta chain. Method: immunoSEQ multiplex PCR; TCRdb's copy keeps in-frame clones and lacks some. Seen here are tens of thousands of clones, more than 80% observed once, and the top ten hold about 7.3%. The entry originates in a study of blood T cell repertoires in COVID-19. This CDR3 has 16 amino acids. Germline V gene sequence: CDR1 SGDLS, CDR2 YYNGEE. J lost 5 bases, V lost 0 bases, and 6 bases had no gene match. The TCR was taken from a human donor in a cohort sampled during active COVID-19. Input material: peripheral blood. The V gene is TRBV9, the J gene TRBJ2-2, with 8 positions matching TRBD1. The CDR3 loop is CASSVDGQGRTGELFF. CDR3 bases: TGTGCCAGCAGCGTAGACGGACAGGGAAGAACCGGGGAGCTGTTTTTT.